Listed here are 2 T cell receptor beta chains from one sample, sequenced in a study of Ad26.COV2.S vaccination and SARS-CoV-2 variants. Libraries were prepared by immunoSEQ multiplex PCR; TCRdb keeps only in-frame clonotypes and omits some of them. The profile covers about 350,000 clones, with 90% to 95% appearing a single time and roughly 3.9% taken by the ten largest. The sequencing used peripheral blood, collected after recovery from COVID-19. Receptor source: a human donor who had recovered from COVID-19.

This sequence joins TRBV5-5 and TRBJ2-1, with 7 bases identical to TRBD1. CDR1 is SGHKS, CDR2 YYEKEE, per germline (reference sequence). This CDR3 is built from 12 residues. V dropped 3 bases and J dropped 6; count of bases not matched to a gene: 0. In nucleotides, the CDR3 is TGTGCCAGCAGCTACAGGGGCAATGAGCAGTTCTTC. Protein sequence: CASSYRGNEQFF.

The CDR3 is CASSEGRGGANSPLHF. The CDR3 bases are TGTGCCAGCAGTGAAGGAAGAGGAGGGGCAAATTCACCCCTCCACTTT. This chain links TRBV2 with TRBJ1-6; possibly TRBD1 for D (5 bases). The germline V and J ends were trimmed by 1 base and 7 bases, with 14 bases remaining between them. The germline CDR1 and CDR2 sequences are SNHLY and FYNNEI. The CDR3 covers 16 residues.